This T cell receptor beta chain was captured by sequencing in a study of blood T cell repertoires in COVID-19. TCRdb keeps only in-frame clones here, not all; method: immunoSEQ multiplex PCR. The sample lists 62,000 or so clones, about nine tenths seen once, with about 5% in the top ten. Germline values: CDR1 SGHTS, CDR2 YDEGEE. CDR3 length: 14 amino acids. V gave up 2 bases and J gave up 0 bases, with 8 bases separating them. The genes are TRBV5-8 and TRBJ1-1; D possibly corresponds to TRBD1 (5 bases). This TCR was sampled from a human donor in a cohort sampled during active COVID-19. The source material was peripheral blood. Written as DNA, the CDR3 is TGTGCCAGCAGCTTTGACAGCTTGAACACTGAAGCTTTCTTT. Protein product: CASSFDSLNTEAFF.